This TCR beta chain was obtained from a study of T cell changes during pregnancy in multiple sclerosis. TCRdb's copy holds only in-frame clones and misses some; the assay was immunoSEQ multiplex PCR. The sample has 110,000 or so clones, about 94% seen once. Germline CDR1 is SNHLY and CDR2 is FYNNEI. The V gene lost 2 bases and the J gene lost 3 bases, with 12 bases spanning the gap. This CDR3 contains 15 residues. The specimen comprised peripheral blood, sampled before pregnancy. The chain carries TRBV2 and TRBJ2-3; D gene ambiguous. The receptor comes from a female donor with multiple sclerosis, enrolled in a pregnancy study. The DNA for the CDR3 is TGTGCCAGCAGTGAAATGGAGCCCGATACAGATACGCAGTATTTT. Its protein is CASSEMEPDTDTQYF.